The 28 T cell receptor beta chains given below trace back to one sample, sequenced in a study of blood T cell repertoires in COVID-19 (dated by TCRdb to the early 2020s). The method was the immunoSEQ multiplex PCR assay. Imported from immuneACCESS, the table was reduced by TCRdb to in-frame sequences with V and J called. These copies leave out some clones; in studies compared against another copy, an unresolved V gene accounts for under half, and the cause of the remainder is not known. This sample comprises over 450,000 clones, around 90% of them detected only once. The ten largest clonotypes hold roughly 7.4% of the sample. Sequenced: peripheral blood. All receptors derive from a woman between 45 and 65 years old with COVID-19, enrolled during active disease.

This chain joins TRBV19 and TRBJ1-3, with D hard to call. Germline lookup yields CDR1 LNHDA and CDR2 SQIVND (reference sequence). This CDR3 comprises 18 residues. V lost 0 bases and J 0 bases, leaving 15 bases between the germline ends. CDR3: CASSIERNRRLSGNTIYF. For the CDR3, the DNA is TGTGCCAGTAGTATAGAACGGAACAGACGCCTCTCTGGAAACACCATATATTTT.

This chain uses TRBV7-6 with TRBJ1-4; D gene unclear. Germline CDR1 is SGHVS and CDR2 is FNYEAQ. Trimming cost V 2 bases and J 7 bases, with 11 bases left between them. CDR3 size: 14 residues. The CDR3 sequence: CASSLNRQAEKLFF. The CDR3 nucleotides read TGTGCCAGCAGCTTAAATAGGCAGGCTGAAAAACTGTTTTTT.

The CDR3: CASSDPRRSYGYTF. CDR3 DNA: TGTGCCAGCAGTGACCCCCGGAGGTCCTATGGCTACACCTTC. The chain carries TRBV6-1 and TRBJ1-2; the D is unclear. From germline, CDR1 is MNHNS and CDR2 SASEGT. This CDR3 is 14 amino acids long. V lost 3 bases to trimming and J lost 4 bases, with 12 bases between them.

This clone was seen a single time. The chain joins TRBV9 to TRBJ2-4, with 10 bases identical to TRBD1. CDR3 length: 18 amino acids. Germline V gene sequence: CDR1 SGDLS, CDR2 YYNGEE. J lost 8 bases, V lost 4 bases, and 18 bases had no gene match. The CDR3 DNA reads TGTGCCAGCAGCACACCTAGGATGGACAGGGGGTTTGAAGACATTCAGTACTTC. Translated, it gives CASSTPRMDRGFEDIQYF. The complete variable domain, with remaining parts taken from reference TRBV9 and TRBJ2-4, reads DSGVTQTPKHLITATGQRVTLRCSPRSGDLSVYWYQQSLDQGLQFLIQYYNGEERAKGNILERFSAQQFPDLHSELNLSSLELGDSALYFCASSTPRMDRGFEDIQYFGAGTRLSVL.

The J gene is TRBJ2-1, the V gene TRBV7-2; TRBD2 might be the D (5 bases). Trimming shortened V by 4 bases and J by 1 base, and 14 bases separated the two germline ends. Germline values: CDR1 SGHTA, CDR2 FQGNSA. There are 16 residues in the CDR3. CDR3 in amino acids: CASSSPRGDSYNEQFF. CDR3 in DNA: TGTGCCAGCAGCTCCCCCCGGGGTGATTCCTACAATGAGCAGTTCTTC. Supplemented by reference TRBV7-2 and TRBJ2-1, the full variable domain reads GAGVSQSPSNKVTEKGKDVELRCDPISGHTALYWYRQSLGQGLEFLIYFQGNSAPDKSGLPSDRFSAERTGGSVSTLTIQRTQQEDSAVYLCASSSPRGDSYNEQFFGPGTRLTVL.

V is TRBV19 and J is TRBJ1-2; D perhaps matches TRBD1 (6 bases). Trimming took 2 bases from V and 8 from J, leaving 9 bases between them. The germline V gene has CDR1 LNHDA and CDR2 SQIVND (reference sequence). CDR3 size: 12 residues. The CDR3 nucleotides read TGTGCCAGTAGTATATGGGGACACGGCTACACCTTC. As protein: CASSIWGHGYTF.

This clone was counted a few times. The chain uses TRBV9 and TRBJ1-3; no clear D. V dropped 1 base and J dropped 0 bases, with 5 bases sitting between them. Germline CDR1 SGDLS, CDR2 YYNGEE. CDR3 length equals 14 residues. Here the CDR3 DNA reads TGTGCCAGCAGCGTAATGAGCTCTGGAAACACCATATATTTT. It yields the protein CASSVMSSGNTIYF.

The rearrangement uses TRBV20-1 and TRBJ2-7, with a tentative D call TRBD1 (6 bases). The CDR3 runs 13 residues. Germline V gives CDR1 DFQATT, CDR2 SNEGSKA (reference sequence). The V gene lost 3 bases and the J gene lost 2 bases, with 11 bases spanning the gap. The CDR3 protein is CSASYRDAYEQYF. DNA for the CDR3: TGCAGTGCTAGTTACAGGGACGCCTACGAGCAGTACTTC.

V is TRBV10-3 and J is TRBJ1-1; tentatively, D is TRBD1 (6 bases). V lost 3 bases and J 5 bases, leaving 13 bases between the germline ends. The CDR3 has 14 amino acids. The germline V gene has CDR1 ENHRY and CDR2 SYGVKD. DNA of the CDR3: TGTGCCATCAGTGAATCTACAGGGAAGACTGAAGCTTTCTTT. Translated: CAISESTGKTEAFF.

The CDR3 loop is CASRPPGQDFNYGYTF. CDR3 DNA: TGTGCCAGCAGGCCACCGGGACAGGACTTTAACTATGGCTACACCTTC. The chain is built from TRBV2 and TRBJ1-2; TRBD1 matches 8 bases. The trim removed 6 bases at V and 1 base at J, leaving 10 bases unmatched. The CDR3 is made up of 16 amino acids. Germline V gene lookup returns CDR1 SNHLY and CDR2 FYNNEI.

The chain uses TRBV9 and TRBJ2-2; 8 bases fit TRBD2. There are 16 residues in the CDR3. CDR1 is SGDLS and CDR2 is YYNGEE in the germline V gene. After removal of 3 bases from V and 6 bases from J, the junction contained 10 bases not matched to a gene. The CDR3 is CASSAGRGLEAGELFF. CDR3 coding DNA: TGTGCCAGCAGCGCAGGGAGGGGACTAGAAGCCGGGGAGCTGTTTTTT.

The chain links TRBV27 to TRBJ2-1; 9 nucleotides line up with TRBD1. Unmatched junction bases numbered 11, after V lost 4 bases and J lost 7 bases. The length of the CDR3 is 16 residues. The germline V gene encodes CDR1 MNHEY and CDR2 SMNVEV (reference sequence). Here the CDR3 DNA reads TGTGCCAGCAGTTCAGGGACAGGGTCAATAATAAATGAGCAGTTCTTC. The encoded protein is CASSSGTGSIINEQFF.

V is TRBV4-1 and J is TRBJ2-2; maybe TRBD1 (6 bases). This CDR3 has 15 residues. Trimming left V 4 bases short and J 7 bases short, with 16 bases between. CDR1 and CDR2 (germline): MGHRA, YSYEKL. The CDR3 loop is CASSPLTGSGGELFF. The CDR3 DNA sequence: TGCGCCAGCAGCCCACTCACAGGGTCCGGCGGGGAGCTGTTTTTT.

The gene calls are TRBV28 and TRBJ1-1; perhaps TRBD1 as D (6 bases). Per the germline V gene, CDR1 is MDHEN and CDR2 is SYDVKM. This CDR3 spans 15 amino acids. V lost 6 bases and J lost 1, with 15 bases in between. The CDR3 bases are TGTGCCAGCAGACAGACTATGACAGGGAACACTGAAGCTTTCTTT. Translation: CASRQTMTGNTEAFF. The full variable domain, its missing parts supplied by reference TRBV28 and TRBJ1-1, is DVKVTQSSRYLVKRTGEKVFLECVQDMDHENMFWYRQDPGLGLRLIYFSYDVKMKEKGDIPEGYSVSREKKERFSLILESASTNQTSMYLCASRQTMTGNTEAFFGQGTRLTVV.

The chain combines TRBV19 with TRBJ1-1, with D perhaps TRBD1 (5 bases). The CDR3 is 14 residues long. The V gene's germline CDR1 is LNHDA and CDR2 SQIVND (reference sequence). The V gene lost 5 bases and the J gene lost 1 base, with 11 bases spanning the gap. CDR3 nucleotides: TGTGCCAGTAGTTTATTCGGACAGAACACTGAAGCTTTCTTT. Amino acids: CASSLFGQNTEAFF.

This clone occurred once. This rearrangement joins TRBV25-1 to TRBJ1-6; maybe TRBD1 (5 bases). Germline CDR1 MGHDK, CDR2 SYGVNS. Trimming removed 8 bases from V and 8 bases from J, with 13 bases in between. The CDR3 length is 13 residues. The CDR3, as DNA: TGTGCCAGCTCGGGGAGGGGTGATTCACCCCTCCACTTT. Its protein is CASSGRGDSPLHF.

This clone was detected only once. The J gene is TRBJ1-4, the V gene TRBV24-1; D call uncertain. CDR1 and CDR2 from the germline V gene are KGHDR and SFDVKD. The V and J ends lost 3 bases and 0 bases respectively, with 7 bases between them. The CDR3 contains 15 residues. The CDR3 is CATSDRGATNEKLFF. CDR3 nucleotides: TGTGCCACCAGTGATCGAGGAGCAACTAATGAAAAACTGTTTTTT.

This chain uses TRBV29-1 with TRBJ1-1; 8 nucleotides align to TRBD1. Per the germline V gene, CDR1 is SQVTM and CDR2 is ANQGSEA. This CDR3 comprises 12 residues. V lost 6 bases and J lost 11; bases outside the gene matches: 11. The DNA of the CDR3 is TGCAGCGTCCTAGACAGGGGCGAAGGGGCTTTCTTT. This sequence encodes CSVLDRGEGAFF.

This clone turned up a few times. The rearrangement uses TRBV2 and TRBJ2-6; TRBD2 matches at 16 bases. The CDR3 has 20 amino acids. V was clipped by 4 bases and J by 4 bases; unmatched bases: 10. Germline loops: CDR1 SNHLY, CDR2 FYNNEI. DNA for the CDR3: TGTGCCAGCAGTGTCCCGGGACTAGCGGGGGGGCCTTCCGGGGCCAACGTCCTGACTTTC. Amino acids: CASSVPGLAGGPSGANVLTF.

This clone was recorded once. The chain recombines TRBV6-5 with TRBJ1-1; D not resolved. This CDR3 is 13 amino acids long. Trimming removed 7 bases at V and 0 bases at J, with 9 bases between. Germline V gives CDR1 MNHEY, CDR2 SVGAGI. CDR3 sequence: CASITRVNTEAFF. The CDR3 DNA follows: TGTGCCAGCATCACCCGGGTGAACACTGAAGCTTTCTTT.

This chain links TRBV12-3 or TRBV12-4 with TRBJ2-2, with D unclear. The CDR3 contains 13 residues. V was pared by 3 bases and J by 8 bases, with 10 bases between. CDR3 coding DNA: TGTGCCAGCAGTTTGCAGCGTGCGGGGGAGCTGTTTTTT. Translated, it gives CASSLQRAGELFF.

This clone is a singleton in its sample. The J gene is TRBJ2-1, the V gene TRBV2; D might be TRBD1 (6 bases). The V end lost 4 bases, the J end lost 2 bases, and 9 bases lay between the germline ends. CDR3 size: 14 residues. Per the germline V gene, CDR1 is SNHLY and CDR2 is FYNNEI. The CDR3 DNA is TGTGCCAGCAGTGGGGGGCATACCTACAATGAGCAGTTCTTC. Translated, it gives CASSGGHTYNEQFF.

This chain connects TRBV19 to TRBJ1-2; D unclear. V gave up 2 bases and J gave up 4 bases, with 11 bases separating them. This CDR3 has 14 residues. CDR1 is LNHDA and CDR2 is SQIVND in the germline V gene (reference sequence). CDR3 loop: CASSIRRGSYGYTF. In DNA, the CDR3 is TGTGCCAGTAGTATACGTCGGGGTTCCTATGGCTACACCTTC.

This clone was detected only once. The V call is TRBV29-1, the J call TRBJ2-2; 13 nucleotides line up with TRBD2. The CDR3 length is 15 residues. V lost 5 bases, J lost 4 bases, and 4 bases stayed unmatched. The germline V gene encodes CDR1 SQVTM and CDR2 ANQGSEA. The CDR3 region is CSVRTSGGATGELFF. DNA of the CDR3: TGCAGCGTTCGTACTAGCGGGGGGGCCACCGGGGAGCTGTTTTTT.

The chain carries TRBV6-1 and TRBJ2-1, with a tentative D call TRBD1 (6 bases). The germline V gene encodes CDR1 MNHNS and CDR2 SASEGT. V shed 3 bases and J shed 8 bases, with 11 bases lying between them. The CDR3 is made up of 13 amino acids. In DNA, the CDR3 is TGTGCCAGCAGTGATTTGGGGGCCTATGAGCAGTTCTTC. Encoded protein: CASSDLGAYEQFF.

The chain joins TRBV7-3 to TRBJ2-1; D ambiguous. The germline V gene encodes CDR1 SGHTA and CDR2 FQGTGA. Trimming cost V 5 bases and J 4 bases, with 9 bases left between them. There are 13 residues in the CDR3. The CDR3 sequence: CASSPESYNEQFF. Here the CDR3 DNA reads TGTGCCAGCAGCCCCGAGTCTTACAATGAGCAGTTCTTC.

The CDR3 sequence is CASSTDRGRFNEQFF. In DNA, the CDR3 is TGTGCCAGCAGCACCGACAGGGGCCGGTTCAATGAGCAGTTCTTC. This chain links TRBV7-9 with TRBJ2-1; TRBD1 aligns across 8 bases. V was pared by 5 bases and J by 6 bases, with 9 bases of the junction left unmatched. The germline V gene has CDR1 SEHNR and CDR2 FQNEAQ (reference sequence). The CDR3 covers 15 residues.

The chain carries TRBV11-2 and TRBJ2-7; 9 nucleotides align to TRBD1. The length of the CDR3 is 13 residues. Germline V gene data show CDR1 as SGHAT and CDR2 as FQNNGV. Germline trimming cut 3 bases from V and 4 bases from J; bases unmatched to any gene: 1. The CDR3 bases are TGTGCCAGCAGCTTGGACAGGGGATACGAGCAGTACTTC. Translation gives CASSLDRGYEQYF.